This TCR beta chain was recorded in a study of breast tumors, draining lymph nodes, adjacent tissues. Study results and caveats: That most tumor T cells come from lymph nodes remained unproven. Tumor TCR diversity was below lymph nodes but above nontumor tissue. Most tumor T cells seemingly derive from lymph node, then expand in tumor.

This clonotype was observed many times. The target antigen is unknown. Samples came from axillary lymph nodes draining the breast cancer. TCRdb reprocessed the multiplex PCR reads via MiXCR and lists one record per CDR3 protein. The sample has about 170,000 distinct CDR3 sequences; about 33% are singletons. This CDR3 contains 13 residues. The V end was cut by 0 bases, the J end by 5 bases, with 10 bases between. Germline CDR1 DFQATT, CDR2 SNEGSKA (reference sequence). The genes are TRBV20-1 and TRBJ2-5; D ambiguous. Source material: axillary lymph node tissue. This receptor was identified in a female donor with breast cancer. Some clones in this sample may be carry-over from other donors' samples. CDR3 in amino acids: CSARENPRETQYF. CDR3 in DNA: TGCAGTGCTAGAGAAAACCCCCGGGAGACCCAGTACTTC.